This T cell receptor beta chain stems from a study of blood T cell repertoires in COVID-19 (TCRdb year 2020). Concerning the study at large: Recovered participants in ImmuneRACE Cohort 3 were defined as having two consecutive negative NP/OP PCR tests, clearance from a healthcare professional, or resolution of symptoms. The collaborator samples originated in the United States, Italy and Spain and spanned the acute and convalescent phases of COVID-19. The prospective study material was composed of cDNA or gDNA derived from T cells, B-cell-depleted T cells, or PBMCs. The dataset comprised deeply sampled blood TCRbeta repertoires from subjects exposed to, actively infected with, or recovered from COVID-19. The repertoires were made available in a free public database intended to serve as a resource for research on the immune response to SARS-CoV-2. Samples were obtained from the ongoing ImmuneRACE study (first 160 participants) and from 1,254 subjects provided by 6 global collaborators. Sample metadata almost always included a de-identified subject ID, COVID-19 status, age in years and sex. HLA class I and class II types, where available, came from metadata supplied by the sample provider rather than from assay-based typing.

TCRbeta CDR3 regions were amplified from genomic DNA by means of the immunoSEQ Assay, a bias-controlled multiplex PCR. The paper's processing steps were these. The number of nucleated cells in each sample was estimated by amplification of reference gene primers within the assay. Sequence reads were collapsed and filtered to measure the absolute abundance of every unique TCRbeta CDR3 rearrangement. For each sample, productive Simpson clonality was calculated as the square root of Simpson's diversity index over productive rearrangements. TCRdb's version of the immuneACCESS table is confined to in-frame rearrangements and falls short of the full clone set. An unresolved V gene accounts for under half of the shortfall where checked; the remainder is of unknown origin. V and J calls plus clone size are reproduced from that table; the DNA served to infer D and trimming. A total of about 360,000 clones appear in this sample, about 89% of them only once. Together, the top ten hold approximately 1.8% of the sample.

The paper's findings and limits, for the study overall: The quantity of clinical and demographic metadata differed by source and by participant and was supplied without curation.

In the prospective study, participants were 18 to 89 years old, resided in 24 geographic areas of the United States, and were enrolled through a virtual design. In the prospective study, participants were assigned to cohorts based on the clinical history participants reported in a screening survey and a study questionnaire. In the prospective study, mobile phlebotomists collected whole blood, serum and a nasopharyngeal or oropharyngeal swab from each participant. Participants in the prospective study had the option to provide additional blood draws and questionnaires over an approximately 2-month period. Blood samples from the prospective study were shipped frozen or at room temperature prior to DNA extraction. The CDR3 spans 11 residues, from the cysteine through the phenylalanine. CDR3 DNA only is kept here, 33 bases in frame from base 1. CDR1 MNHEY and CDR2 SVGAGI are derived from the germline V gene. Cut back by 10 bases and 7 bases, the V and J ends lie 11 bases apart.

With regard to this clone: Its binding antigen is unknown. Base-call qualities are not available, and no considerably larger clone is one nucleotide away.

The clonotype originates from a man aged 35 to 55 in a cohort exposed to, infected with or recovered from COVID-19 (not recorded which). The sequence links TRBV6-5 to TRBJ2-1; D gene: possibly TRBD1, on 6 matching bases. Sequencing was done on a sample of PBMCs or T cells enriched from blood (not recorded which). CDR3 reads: CATRRGNEQFF. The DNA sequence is TGTGCCACACGAAGGGGGAATGAGCAGTTCTTC.